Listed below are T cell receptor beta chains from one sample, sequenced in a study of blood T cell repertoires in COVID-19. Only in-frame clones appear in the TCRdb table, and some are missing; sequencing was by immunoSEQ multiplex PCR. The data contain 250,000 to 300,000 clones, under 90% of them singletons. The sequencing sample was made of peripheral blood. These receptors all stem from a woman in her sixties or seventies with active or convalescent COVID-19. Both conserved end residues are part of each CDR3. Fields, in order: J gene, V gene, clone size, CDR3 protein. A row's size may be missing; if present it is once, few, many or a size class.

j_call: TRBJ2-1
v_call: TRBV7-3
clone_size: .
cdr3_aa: CASSPTLPSGSPNEQFF

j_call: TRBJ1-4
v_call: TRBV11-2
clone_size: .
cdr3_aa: CASSFGGQTNEKLFF

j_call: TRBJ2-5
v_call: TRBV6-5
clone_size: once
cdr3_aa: CASSITSGGQETQYF

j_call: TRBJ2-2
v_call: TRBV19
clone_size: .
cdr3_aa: CASSTLRVTGELFF

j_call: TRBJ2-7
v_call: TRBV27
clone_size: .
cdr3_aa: CASWAGTGGDEQYF

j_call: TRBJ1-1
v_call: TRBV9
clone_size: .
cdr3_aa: CASSPQFTANTEAFF

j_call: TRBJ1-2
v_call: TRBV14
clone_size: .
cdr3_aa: CASSNLGQGVKGYTF

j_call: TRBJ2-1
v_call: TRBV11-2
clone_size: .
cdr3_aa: CASSLVSGGVYEQFF

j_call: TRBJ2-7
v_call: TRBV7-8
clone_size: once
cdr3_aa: CASSVRQGPSWEQYF

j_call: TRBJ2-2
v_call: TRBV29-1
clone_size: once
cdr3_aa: CSVGTANTGELFF

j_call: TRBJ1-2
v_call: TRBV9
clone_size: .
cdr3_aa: CASKGFGNGYTF

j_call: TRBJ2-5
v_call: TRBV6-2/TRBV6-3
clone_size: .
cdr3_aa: CASSYLRGGRETQYF

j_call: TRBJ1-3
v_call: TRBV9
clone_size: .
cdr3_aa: CASSVNPGTGVGNTIYF

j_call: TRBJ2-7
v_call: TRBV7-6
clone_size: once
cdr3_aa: CASSLVRGHDPYEQYF

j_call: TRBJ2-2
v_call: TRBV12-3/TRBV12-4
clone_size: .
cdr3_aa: CASSSRDTGELFF

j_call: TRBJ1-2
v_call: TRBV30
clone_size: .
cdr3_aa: CAWSAQGGYGYTF

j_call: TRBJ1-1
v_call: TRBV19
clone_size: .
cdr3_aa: CASSTDRDTEAFF

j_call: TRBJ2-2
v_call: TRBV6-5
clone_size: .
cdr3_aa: CASSSPGGEIGELFF

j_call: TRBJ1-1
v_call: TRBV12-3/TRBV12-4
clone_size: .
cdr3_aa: CASSLQQGTGAFF

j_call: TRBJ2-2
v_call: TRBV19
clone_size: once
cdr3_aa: CASIPVLNTGELFF

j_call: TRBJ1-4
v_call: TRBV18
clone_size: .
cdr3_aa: CASSLAGTAGEKLFF

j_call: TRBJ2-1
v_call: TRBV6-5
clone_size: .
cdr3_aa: CASSSARVNEQFF

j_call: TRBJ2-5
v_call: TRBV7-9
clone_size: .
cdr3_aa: CASSFGFGLGGETQYF

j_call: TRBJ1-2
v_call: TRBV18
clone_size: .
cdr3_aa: CASSTDRGRLYGYTF

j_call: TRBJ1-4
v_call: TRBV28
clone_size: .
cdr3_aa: CASSLLGGFEELVLFF

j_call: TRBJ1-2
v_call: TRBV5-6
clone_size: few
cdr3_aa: CASSLRDSLYGYTF

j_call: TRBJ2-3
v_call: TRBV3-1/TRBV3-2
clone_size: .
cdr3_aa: CASSQQAGGTDTQYF

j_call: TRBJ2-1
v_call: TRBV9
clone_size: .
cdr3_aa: CASSPSGSHNEQFF

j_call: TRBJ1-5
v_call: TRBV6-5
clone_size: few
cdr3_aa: CASSRTGGGNQPQHF

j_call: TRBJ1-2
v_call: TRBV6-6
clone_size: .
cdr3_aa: CASDSGTGQGYGYTF

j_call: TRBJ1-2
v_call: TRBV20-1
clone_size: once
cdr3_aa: CSASIGLDYGYTF

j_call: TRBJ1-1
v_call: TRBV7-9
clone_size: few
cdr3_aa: CASPKAAGGIHSEAFF

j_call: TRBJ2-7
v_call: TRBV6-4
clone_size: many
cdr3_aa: CASSLSSGAYEQYF

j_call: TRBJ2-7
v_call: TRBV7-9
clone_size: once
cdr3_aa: CASSLGAYEQYF

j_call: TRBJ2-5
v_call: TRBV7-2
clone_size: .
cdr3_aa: CASSLASTLDRGPTQETQYF

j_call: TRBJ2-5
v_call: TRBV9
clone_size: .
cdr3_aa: CASSVGSRETQYF

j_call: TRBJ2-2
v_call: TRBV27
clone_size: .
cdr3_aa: CASSPTSGGGELFF

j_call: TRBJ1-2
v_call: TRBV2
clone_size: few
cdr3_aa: CASSEQFYGYTF

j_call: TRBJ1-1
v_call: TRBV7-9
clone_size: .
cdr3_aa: CASSLEKGGDEAFF

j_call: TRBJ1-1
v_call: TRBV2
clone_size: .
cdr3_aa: CASSEQGTSSGYEAFF

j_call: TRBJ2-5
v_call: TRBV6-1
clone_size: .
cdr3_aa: CASRTGRGVQETQYF

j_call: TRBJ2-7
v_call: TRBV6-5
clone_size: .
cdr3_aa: CASREGSYEQYF

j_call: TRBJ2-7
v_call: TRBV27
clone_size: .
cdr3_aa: CASKRPGTISYEQYF

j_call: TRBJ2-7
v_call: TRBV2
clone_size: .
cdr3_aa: CASTKGGSSYEQYF

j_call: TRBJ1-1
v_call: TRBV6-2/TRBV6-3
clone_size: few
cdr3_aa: CASSYPPGGVTEAFF

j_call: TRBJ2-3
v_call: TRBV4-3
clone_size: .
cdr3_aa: CASSQTSGGTDTQYF

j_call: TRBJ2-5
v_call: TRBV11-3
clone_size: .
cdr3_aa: CASSKGLAGGQETQYF

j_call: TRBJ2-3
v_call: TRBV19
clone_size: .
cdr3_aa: CASSSQVAGDTDTQYF

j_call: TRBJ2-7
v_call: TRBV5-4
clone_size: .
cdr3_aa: CASSSSGTYEQYF

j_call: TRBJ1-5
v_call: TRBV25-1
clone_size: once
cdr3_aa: CASSEWGGSGNQPQHF

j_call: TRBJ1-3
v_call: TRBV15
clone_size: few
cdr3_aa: CATSRDKGVGNTIYF

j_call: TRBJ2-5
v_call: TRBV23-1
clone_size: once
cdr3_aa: CASSQSIQRGIQETQYF

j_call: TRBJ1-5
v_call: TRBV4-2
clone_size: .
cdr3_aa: CASSQGGRGSSNQPQHF

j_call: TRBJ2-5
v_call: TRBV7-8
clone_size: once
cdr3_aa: CASSLMRIPETQYF

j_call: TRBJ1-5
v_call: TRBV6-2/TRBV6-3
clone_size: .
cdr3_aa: CASSYGQGEGNQPQHF

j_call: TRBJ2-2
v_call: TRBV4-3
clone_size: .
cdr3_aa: CASSQETGGSGELFF

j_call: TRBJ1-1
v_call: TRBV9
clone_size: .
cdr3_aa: CASSPHTGTEAFF